These 27 T cell receptor beta chains share one sample of origin, sequenced in a study of blood T cells in healthy people across ages. It was with a sample-barcoded 5' primer and a J-beta primer mix that a second PCR of roughly 6 to 12 cycles was run. TCRdb used MiXCR to reprocess the 5' RACE reads, holding one entry per CDR3 protein. Altogether around 1.5 million distinct CDR3 sequences are present, approximately 40% being singletons, with the ten largest covering under 8%. Source material: blood. All receptors derive from a woman under 30 in good health.

The chain employs TRBV21-1 and TRBJ1-5; the table gives TRBD1 as D, unverified against the DNA. TRBV21-1 is a listed pseudogene. This CDR3 spans 16 amino acids. CDR3 DNA sequence: TGTGCCAGCAGCAAAGGGTTCAGGGATAGCAATCAGCCCCAGCATTTT. Encoded protein: CASSKGFRDSNQPQHF.

This clonotype was detected only a few times. The V and J genes are TRBV20-1 and TRBJ2-1; D uncertain. Germline lookup yields CDR1 DFQATT and CDR2 SNEGSKA (reference sequence). Trimming cost V 5 bases and J 3 bases, with 5 bases left between them. The CDR3 totals 11 residues. As DNA, the CDR3 is TGCAGTGCTCCCGTCTACAATGAGCAGTTCTTC. Translated: CSAPVYNEQFF.

This clonotype was recorded a few times. This chain's CDR3 is CASITWRNEQFF. In DNA, the CDR3 is TGTGCCAGCATTACGTGGCGCAATGAGCAGTTCTTC. The chain uses TRBV25-1 and TRBJ2-1, with D unresolved. This CDR3 has 12 amino acids. Germline CDR1 MGHDK, CDR2 SYGVNS. The V end was cut by 7 bases, the J end by 6 bases, with 10 bases between.

This clonotype has ten or more counts. The chain uses TRBV10-3 and TRBJ2-7, with D unresolved. Trimming cost V 10 bases and J 5 bases, with 15 bases left between them. Germline loops: CDR1 ENHRY, CDR2 SYGVKD. There are 12 residues in the CDR3. This CDR3 is CATTSGPHEQYF. CDR3 in DNA: TGTGCCACTACGAGTGGCCCCCACGAGCAGTACTTC.

The table lists this clonotype with a count of one. V gene TRBV12-3 or TRBV12-4 combines with J gene TRBJ1-2; D is ambiguous. The CDR3 length is 12 residues. Trimming left V 6 bases short and J 3 bases short, with 8 bases between. The CDR3 here is CASRFGYYGYTF. DNA of the CDR3: TGTGCCAGCAGGTTTGGGTACTATGGCTACACCTTC.

This rearrangement joins TRBV20-1 to TRBJ2-2; perhaps TRBD1 as D (6 bases). The CDR3 length is 17 residues. Germline CDR1 and CDR2: DFQATT and SNEGSKA (reference sequence). Deletions cut 0 bases from V and 5 bases from J, with 19 bases between. CDR3 region: CSARDADRRLTTGELFF. CDR3 bases: TGCAGTGCTAGAGATGCCGACAGGCGTCTTACTACCGGGGAGCTGTTTTTT.

Here the CDR3 DNA reads TGTGCCAGCAGTTATGGGTATAGCTCCTACAATGAGCAGTTCTTC. Its protein is CASSYGYSSYNEQFF. The chain uses TRBV6-5 and TRBJ2-1; no reliable D call. CDR1 and CDR2 (germline): MNHEY, SVGAGI. V was trimmed by 3 bases and J by 0 bases, leaving 9 bases between them. The CDR3 is 15 amino acids.

This clonotype was seen more than once but under ten times. This may be a read error, as it is one base from a much larger clone. The J gene is TRBJ2-1, the V gene TRBV10-3; D might be TRBD2 (6 bases). The J call is in doubt because the DNA end fits TRBJ2-7 better. From germline, CDR1 is ENHRY and CDR2 SYGVKD. This CDR3 spans 18 amino acids. The CDR3 loop reads CAISDPQGIAEAYNEQYF. The CDR3 coding sequence is TGTGCCATCAGTGACCCACAAGGTATAGCGGAGGCCTACAATGAGCAGTACTTC.

The chain uses TRBV18 and TRBJ1-6; D possibly corresponds to TRBD1 (5 bases). CDR1 is KGHSH and CDR2 is LQKENI in the germline V gene. V dropped 6 bases and J dropped 0 bases, with 9 bases sitting between them. This CDR3 spans 15 amino acids. This chain's CDR3 is CASSGGLSYNSPLHF. For the CDR3, the DNA is TGTGCCAGCTCCGGGGGACTCTCCTATAATTCACCCCTCCACTTT.

The V call is TRBV7-9, the J call TRBJ2-3, with 7 bases matching TRBD2. The V gene end was trimmed by 5 bases and the J gene end by 4 bases; junction bases not matched to a gene: 12. The CDR3 is 16 residues long. Germline V gives CDR1 SEHNR, CDR2 FQNEAQ (reference sequence). CDR3 nucleotide sequence: TGTGCCAGCAGCCAAGACCCATTTGGGGGGGCAGATACGCAGTATTTT. It yields the protein CASSQDPFGGADTQYF.

The CDR3 coding sequence is TGTGCCAGCAACTTACGGGCAGGAGGGTATCAGCCCCAGCATTTT. Its protein is CASNLRAGGYQPQHF. This sequence joins TRBV6-6 and TRBJ1-5; D uncertain. The CDR3 is 15 residues long. Per the germline V gene, CDR1 is MNHNY and CDR2 is SVGAGI (reference sequence). V shed 7 bases and J shed 5 bases, with 18 bases lying between them.

DNA for the CDR3: TGCGCCAGCACGGGAGGGACGGCCTATGGCTACACCTTC. It codes for CASTGGTAYGYTF. V is TRBV5-1 and J is TRBJ1-2; D is perhaps TRBD1 (5 bases). The V and J ends lost 6 bases and 4 bases respectively, with 13 bases between them. The germline V gene encodes CDR1 SGHRS and CDR2 YFSETQ. CDR3 length equals 13 residues. Full variable domain (rest looked up from reference TRBV5-1 and TRBJ1-2): KAGVTQTPRYLIKTRGQQVTLSCSPISGHRSVSWYQQTPGQGLQFLFEYFSETQRNKGNFPGRFSGRQFSNSRSEMNVSTLELGDSALYLCASTGGTAYGYTFGSGTRLTVV.

Concerning this clonotype itself: Its ends do not fully match the called genes, so a read error is possible. V usage is TRBV4-1 and J usage is TRBJ1-5, with D perhaps TRBD1 (6 bases). This CDR3 spans 15 amino acids. Germline assignment: CDR1 MGHRA and CDR2 YSYEKL. CDR3 in DNA: TGCGCCAGCAGCTCCTCGGGGGGCGTCAATCGGCCCCAGCATTTT. Translated: CASSSSGGVNRPQHF.

The gene calls are TRBV14 and TRBJ2-1; maybe TRBD1 (5 bases). CDR3 length: 16 amino acids. In germline, CDR1 is SGHDN, CDR2 FVKESK. Trimming left V 3 bases short and J 13 bases short, with 25 bases between. This chain's CDR3 is CASSQYQGPIQETQFF. CDR3 DNA sequence: TGTGCCAGCAGCCAGTATCAGGGCCCAATCCAAGAGACCCAGTTCTTC. Combining the CDR3 with reference TRBV14 and TRBJ2-1 gives the whole variable domain EAGVTQFPSHSVIEKGQTVTLRCDPISGHDNLYWYRRVMGKEIKFLLHFVKESKQDESGMPNNRFLAERTGGTYSTLKVQPAELEDSGVYFCASSQYQGPIQETQFFGPGTRLTVL.

The gene calls are TRBV4-2 and TRBJ2-3, with D tentatively TRBD2 (7 bases). V shed 4 bases and J shed 0 bases, with 14 bases lying between them. The CDR3 has 16 amino acids. In germline, CDR1 is LGHNA, CDR2 YNFKEQ. The DNA for the CDR3 is TGTGCCAGCAGCCCGCAGGGGAGGGGTAGCACAGATACGCAGTATTTT. It yields the protein CASSPQGRGSTDTQYF.

This clonotype has at least ten counts. The chain employs TRBV3-1 and TRBJ2-1; D unresolved. Trimming pared 4 bases from V and 7 bases from J, leaving 8 bases between. The CDR3 has 12 amino acids. In germline, CDR1 is LGHDT, CDR2 YNNKEL (reference sequence). This chain's CDR3 is CASSRGVNEQFF. The CDR3 DNA reads TGTGCCAGCAGCCGTGGAGTAAATGAGCAGTTCTTC.

The chain links TRBV6-6 to TRBJ1-2; D perhaps matches TRBD1 (5 bases). V lost 2 bases and J 0 bases, leaving 13 bases between the germline ends. The CDR3 sequence is 16 residues long. Germline V gene data show CDR1 as MNHNY and CDR2 as SVGAGI (reference sequence). CDR3 in DNA: TGTGCCAGCAGTTACGAGGGGTTTCAATCTAACTATGGCTACACCTTC. Protein: CASSYEGFQSNYGYTF.

The rearrangement links TRBV6-6 to TRBJ2-5; 9 nucleotides agree with TRBD1. Germline V gene lookup returns CDR1 MNHNY and CDR2 SVGAGI (reference sequence). J gave up 4 bases and V 0 bases, and 6 bases lay outside the gene matches. The length of the CDR3 is 16 residues. The DNA for the CDR3 is TGTGCCAGCAGTTACTCGAGACAGGGGGGTGCAGAGACCCAGTACTTC. This codes for CASSYSRQGGAETQYF.

This clonotype has a handful of counts. The chain employs TRBV7-9 and TRBJ2-3; TRBD2 is a possible D gene (6 bases). The CDR3 loop spans 17 amino acids. Germline values: CDR1 SEHNR, CDR2 FQNEAQ (reference sequence). Trimming removed 5 bases from V and 7 bases from J, with 25 bases in between. Here the CDR3 DNA reads TGTGCCAGCAGCCGTCCGGGACTCAGGGAGCCCCATTATACGCAGTATTTT. The encoded protein is CASSRPGLREPHYTQYF.

This rearrangement joins TRBV10-3 to TRBJ2-1, with D possibly matching TRBD2 (6 bases). The CDR3 runs to 15 residues. Trimming removed 6 bases at V and 4 bases at J, with 16 bases between. CDR1 and CDR2 (germline): ENHRY, SYGVKD. CDR3 nucleotide sequence: TGTGCCATCAGACACCAGAGTAGCGGTTACAATGAGCAGTTCTTC. Its protein product is CAIRHQSSGYNEQFF.

The table lists this clonotype with a count of one. The rearrangement links TRBV2 to TRBJ2-6; possible D gene TRBD2, 5 bases. The CDR3 has 16 residues. V was trimmed by 0 bases and J by 4 bases, leaving 10 bases between them. Germline CDR1 is SNHLY and CDR2 is FYNNEI. CDR3 loop: CASSEAAAAGANVLTF. Written as DNA, the CDR3 is TGTGCCAGCAGTGAAGCGGCAGCGGCGGGGGCCAACGTCCTGACTTTC.

V is TRBV5-6 and J is TRBJ2-2, with D unresolved. The CDR3 is made up of 14 amino acids. Germline-derived CDR1 and CDR2 are SGHDT and YYEEEE. Trimming left V 0 bases short and J 9 bases short, with 12 bases between. The CDR3 nucleotides are TGTGCCAGCAGCTTGGGGGCCGGTGCCCGGGAGCTGTTTTTT. Protein: CASSLGAGARELFF.

This clonotype was recorded a few times. This chain joins TRBV6-1 and TRBJ1-2; 8 nucleotides align to TRBD1. Germline V gene sequence: CDR1 MNHNS, CDR2 SASEGT. The CDR3 totals 16 residues. The trim removed 4 bases at V and 4 bases at J, leaving 11 bases unmatched. CDR3 coding DNA: TGTGCCAGCAGTGGTTTTTGGACAGGGTTTTCCTATGGCTACACCTTC. Its protein product is CASSGFWTGFSYGYTF.

This clonotype was recorded once. This rearrangement joins TRBV28 to TRBJ2-7; 14 bases map to TRBD2. The CDR3 extends over 19 amino acids. Per the germline V gene, CDR1 is MDHEN and CDR2 is SYDVKM. Germline trimming cut 6 bases from V and 0 bases from J; bases unmatched to any gene: 13. The CDR3 sequence: CASRPGTSGGPWGSYEQYF. The CDR3 nucleotides are TGTGCCAGCAGACCTGGGACTAGCGGGGGCCCATGGGGCTCCTACGAGCAGTACTTC.

V gene TRBV5-1 combines with J gene TRBJ1-1, with 9 nucleotides matching TRBD1. The CDR3 has 17 amino acids. V lost 4 bases and J lost 1; bases outside the gene matches: 11. Germline V CDR1 and CDR2: SGHRS, YFSETQ. The CDR3: CASSPKPRDRENTEAFF. CDR3 DNA sequence: TGCGCCAGCAGCCCTAAACCACGGGACAGGGAGAACACTGAAGCTTTCTTT.

J is TRBJ2-1 and V is TRBV14, with TRBD1 matching 8 bases. Germline V CDR1 and CDR2: SGHDN, FVKESK. This CDR3 is built from 14 residues. The V gene end was trimmed by 4 bases and the J gene end by 7 bases; junction bases not matched to a gene: 6. The DNA of the CDR3 is TGTGCCAGCAGCCGGCGACAGGGGCTGAATGAGCAGTTCTTC. Translating gives CASSRRQGLNEQFF.

V gene TRBV6-2 or TRBV6-3 combines with J gene TRBJ1-1; D gene uncertain. Per germline, CDR1 MNHEY and CDR2 SVGEGT. V lost 6 bases, J lost 3 bases, and 14 bases lay in between. The CDR3 contains 14 residues. For the CDR3, the DNA is TGTGCCAGCAGACGTGTCAGCGAGTACACTGAAGCTTTCTTT. Translation: CASRRVSEYTEAFF.